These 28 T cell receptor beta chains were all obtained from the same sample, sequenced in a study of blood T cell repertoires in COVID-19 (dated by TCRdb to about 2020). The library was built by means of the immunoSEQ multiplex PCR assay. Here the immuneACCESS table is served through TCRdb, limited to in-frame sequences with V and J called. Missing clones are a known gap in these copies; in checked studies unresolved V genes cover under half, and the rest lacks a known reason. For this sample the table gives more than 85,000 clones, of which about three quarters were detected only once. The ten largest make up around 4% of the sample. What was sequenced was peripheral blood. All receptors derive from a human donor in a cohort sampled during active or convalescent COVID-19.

In nucleotides, the CDR3 is TGTGCCAGCAGCAGAGGCCCTGGGGCCAACGTCCTGACTTTC. As protein: CASSRGPGANVLTF. The chain couples TRBV7-2 to TRBJ2-6; D gene unclear. The V end lost 5 bases, the J end lost 2 bases, and 7 bases lay between the germline ends. The CDR3 covers 14 residues. Per the germline V gene, CDR1 is SGHTA and CDR2 is FQGNSA.

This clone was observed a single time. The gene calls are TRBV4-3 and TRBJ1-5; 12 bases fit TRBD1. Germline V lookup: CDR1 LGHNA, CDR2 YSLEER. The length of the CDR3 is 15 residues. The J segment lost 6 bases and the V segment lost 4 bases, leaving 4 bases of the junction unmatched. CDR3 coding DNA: TGCGCCAGCAGCCTAGGGACAGGGGGCGGTCAGCCCCAGCATTTT. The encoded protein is CASSLGTGGGQPQHF.

The CDR3 sequence: CASGVDSFNSPLHF. The CDR3, as DNA: TGCGCCAGCGGAGTCGACAGCTTTAATTCACCCCTCCACTTT. The gene calls are TRBV5-1 and TRBJ1-6; D may be TRBD1 (5 bases). V was shortened by 7 bases and J by 6 bases, with 14 bases between the two germline ends. Germline values: CDR1 SGHRS, CDR2 YFSETQ. This CDR3 is built from 14 residues.

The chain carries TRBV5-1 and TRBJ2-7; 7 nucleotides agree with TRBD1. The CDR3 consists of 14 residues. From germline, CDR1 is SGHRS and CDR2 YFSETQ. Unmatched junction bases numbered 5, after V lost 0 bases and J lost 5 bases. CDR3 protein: CASSLADRANEQYF. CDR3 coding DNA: TGCGCCAGCAGCTTGGCCGACAGGGCTAACGAGCAGTACTTC.

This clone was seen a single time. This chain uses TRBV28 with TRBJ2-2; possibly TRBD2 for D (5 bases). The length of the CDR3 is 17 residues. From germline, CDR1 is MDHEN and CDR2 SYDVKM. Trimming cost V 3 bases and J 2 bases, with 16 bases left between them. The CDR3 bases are TGTGCCAGCAGTTTTGTCCTCGTGGGAGATAACACCGGGGAGCTGTTTTTT. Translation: CASSFVLVGDNTGELFF.

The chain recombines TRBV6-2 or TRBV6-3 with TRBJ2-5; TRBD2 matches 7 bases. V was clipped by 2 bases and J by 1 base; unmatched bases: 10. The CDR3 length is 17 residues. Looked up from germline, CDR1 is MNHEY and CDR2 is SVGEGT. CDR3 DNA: TGTGCCAGCAGTTACCACCTGGGGCTAGCGGTCCAAGAGACCCAGTACTTC. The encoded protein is CASSYHLGLAVQETQYF.

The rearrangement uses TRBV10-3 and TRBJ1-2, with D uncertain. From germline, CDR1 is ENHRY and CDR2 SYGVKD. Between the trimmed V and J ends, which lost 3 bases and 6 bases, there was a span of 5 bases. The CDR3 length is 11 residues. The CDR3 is CAISEVDGYTF. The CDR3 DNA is TGTGCCATCAGTGAAGTAGATGGCTACACCTTC.

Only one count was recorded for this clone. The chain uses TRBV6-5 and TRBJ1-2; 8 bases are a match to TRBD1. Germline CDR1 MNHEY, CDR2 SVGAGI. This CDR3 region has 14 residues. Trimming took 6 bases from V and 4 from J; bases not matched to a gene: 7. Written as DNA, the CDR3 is TGTGCCAGCAGCCTACCCGGGACAGGCTATGGCTACACCTTC. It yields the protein CASSLPGTGYGYTF.

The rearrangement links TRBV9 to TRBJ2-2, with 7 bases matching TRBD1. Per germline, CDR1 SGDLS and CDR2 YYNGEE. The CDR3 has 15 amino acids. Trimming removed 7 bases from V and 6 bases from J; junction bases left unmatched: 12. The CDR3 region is CASGPVRGQAGELFF. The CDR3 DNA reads TGTGCCAGCGGGCCGGTGAGGGGGCAAGCCGGGGAGCTGTTTTTT. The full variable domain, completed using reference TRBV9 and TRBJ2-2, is DSGVTQTPKHLITATGQRVTLRCSPRSGDLSVYWYQQSLDQGLQFLIQYYNGEERAKGNILERFSAQQFPDLHSELNLSSLELGDSALYFCASGPVRGQAGELFFGEGSRLTVL.

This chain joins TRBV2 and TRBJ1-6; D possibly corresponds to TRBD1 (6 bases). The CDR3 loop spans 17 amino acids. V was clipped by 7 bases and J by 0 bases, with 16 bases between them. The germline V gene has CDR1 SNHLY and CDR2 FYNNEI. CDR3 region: CASTFTTGSSYNSPLHF. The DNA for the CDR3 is TGTGCCAGCACCTTCACAACAGGGAGCTCCTATAATTCACCCCTCCACTTT.

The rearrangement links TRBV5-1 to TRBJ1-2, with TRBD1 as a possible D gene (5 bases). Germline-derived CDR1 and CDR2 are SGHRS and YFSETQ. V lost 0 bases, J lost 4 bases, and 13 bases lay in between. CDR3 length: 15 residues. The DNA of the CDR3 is TGCGCCAGCAGCTTGGGTCGACAGAGTTCCTATGGCTACACCTTC. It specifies CASSLGRQSSYGYTF.

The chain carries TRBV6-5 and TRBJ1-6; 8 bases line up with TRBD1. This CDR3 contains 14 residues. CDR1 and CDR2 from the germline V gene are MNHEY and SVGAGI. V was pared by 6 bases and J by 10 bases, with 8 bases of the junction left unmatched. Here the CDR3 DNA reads TGTGCCAGCAGCAGACAGGGGTTAAGGTCACCCCTCCACTTT. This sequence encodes CASSRQGLRSPLHF.

CDR3 amino acids: CASSTFGLAGHQETQYF. In DNA, the CDR3 is TGTGCCAGCAGCACCTTTGGACTAGCGGGGCACCAAGAGACCCAGTACTTC. This rearrangement joins TRBV7-6 to TRBJ2-5; 12 positions agree with TRBD2. Germline assignment: CDR1 SGHVS and CDR2 FNYEAQ. The CDR3 runs to 17 residues. J lost 0 bases, V lost 5 bases, and 7 bases had no gene match.

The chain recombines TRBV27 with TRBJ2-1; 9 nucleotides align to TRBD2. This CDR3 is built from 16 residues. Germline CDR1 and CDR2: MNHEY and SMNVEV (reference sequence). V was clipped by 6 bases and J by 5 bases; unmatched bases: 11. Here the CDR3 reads CASRPGSGRLNNEQFF. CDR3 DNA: TGTGCCAGCAGGCCTGGGAGCGGGAGGCTTAACAATGAGCAGTTCTTC.

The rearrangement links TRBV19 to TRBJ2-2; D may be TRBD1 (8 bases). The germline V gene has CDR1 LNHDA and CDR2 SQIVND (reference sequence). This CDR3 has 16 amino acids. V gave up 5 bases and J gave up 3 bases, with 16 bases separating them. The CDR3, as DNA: TGTGCCAGTAGTCCCCGGACAGGGAGGGACACCGGGGAGCTGTTTTTT. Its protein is CASSPRTGRDTGELFF.

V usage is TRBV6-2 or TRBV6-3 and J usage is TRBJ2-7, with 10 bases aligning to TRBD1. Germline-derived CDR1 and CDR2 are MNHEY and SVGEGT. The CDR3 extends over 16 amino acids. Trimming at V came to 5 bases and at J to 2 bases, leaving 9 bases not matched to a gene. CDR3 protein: CASSQMKDRGTYEQYF. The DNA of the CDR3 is TGTGCCAGCAGTCAGATGAAGGACAGGGGGACCTACGAGCAGTACTTC.

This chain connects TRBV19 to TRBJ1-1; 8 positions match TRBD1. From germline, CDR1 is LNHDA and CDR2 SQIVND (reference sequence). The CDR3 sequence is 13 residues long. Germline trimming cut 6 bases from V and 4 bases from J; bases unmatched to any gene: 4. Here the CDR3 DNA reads TGTGCCAGTAGGACGACAGGGGTCACTGAAGCTTTCTTT. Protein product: CASRTTGVTEAFF.

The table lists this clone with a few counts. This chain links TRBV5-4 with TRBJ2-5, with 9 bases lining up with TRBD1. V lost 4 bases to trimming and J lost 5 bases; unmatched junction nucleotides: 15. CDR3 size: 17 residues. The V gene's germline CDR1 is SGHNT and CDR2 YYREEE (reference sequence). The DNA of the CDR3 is TGTGCCAGCAGCCCTGGACAGGGGACCAATCTATTGGAGACCCAGTACTTC. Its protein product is CASSPGQGTNLLETQYF.

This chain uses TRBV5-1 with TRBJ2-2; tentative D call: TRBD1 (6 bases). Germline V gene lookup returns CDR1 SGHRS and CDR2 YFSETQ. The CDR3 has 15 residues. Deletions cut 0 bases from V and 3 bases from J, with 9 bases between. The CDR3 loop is CASSLVQGDTGELFF. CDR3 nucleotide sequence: TGCGCCAGCAGCTTGGTACAGGGAGACACCGGGGAGCTGTTTTTT.

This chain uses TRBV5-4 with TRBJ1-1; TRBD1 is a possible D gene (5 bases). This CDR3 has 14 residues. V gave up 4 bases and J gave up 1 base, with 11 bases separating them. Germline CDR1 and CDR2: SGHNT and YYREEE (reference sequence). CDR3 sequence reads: CASSPDGQNTEAFF. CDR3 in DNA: TGTGCCAGCAGCCCGGATGGACAGAACACTGAAGCTTTCTTT. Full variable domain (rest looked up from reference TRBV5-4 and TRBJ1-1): ETGVTQSPTHLIKTRGQQVTLRCSSQSGHNTVSWYQQALGQGPQFIFQYYREEENGRGNFPPRFSGLQFPNYSSELNVNALELDDSALYLCASSPDGQNTEAFFGQGTRLTVV.

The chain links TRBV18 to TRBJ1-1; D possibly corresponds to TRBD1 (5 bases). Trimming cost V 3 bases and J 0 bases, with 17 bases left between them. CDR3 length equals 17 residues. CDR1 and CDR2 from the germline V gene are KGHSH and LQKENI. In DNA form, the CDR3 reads TGTGCCAGCTCACCGACAGCGGAGGGGTTCATGAACACTGAAGCTTTCTTT. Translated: CASSPTAEGFMNTEAFF.

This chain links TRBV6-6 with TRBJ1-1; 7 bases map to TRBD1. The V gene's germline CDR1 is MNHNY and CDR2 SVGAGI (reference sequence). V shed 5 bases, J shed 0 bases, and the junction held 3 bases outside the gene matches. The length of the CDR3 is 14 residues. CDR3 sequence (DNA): TGTGCCAGCAGTAACAGGGGTCTGAACACTGAAGCTTTCTTT. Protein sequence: CASSNRGLNTEAFF.

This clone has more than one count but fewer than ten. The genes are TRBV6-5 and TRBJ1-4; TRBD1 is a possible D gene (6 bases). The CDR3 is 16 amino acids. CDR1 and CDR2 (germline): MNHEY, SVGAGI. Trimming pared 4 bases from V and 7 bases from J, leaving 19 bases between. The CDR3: CASSSSLGGSGEKLFF. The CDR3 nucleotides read TGTGCCAGCAGTTCTAGCCTTGGGGGCTCGGGTGAAAAACTGTTTTTT.

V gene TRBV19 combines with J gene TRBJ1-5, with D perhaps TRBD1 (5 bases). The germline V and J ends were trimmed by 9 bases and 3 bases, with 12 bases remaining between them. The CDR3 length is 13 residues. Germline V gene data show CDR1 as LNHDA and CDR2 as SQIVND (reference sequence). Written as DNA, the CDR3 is TGTGCCAGCAGCCAAGGGGACAATCAGCCCCAGCATTTT. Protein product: CASSQGDNQPQHF. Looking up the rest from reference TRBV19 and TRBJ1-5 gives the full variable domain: DGGITQSPKYLFRKEGQNVTLSCEQNLNHDAMYWYRQDPGQGLRLIYYSQIVNDFQKGDIAEGYSVSREKKESFPLTVTSAQKNPTAFYLCASSQGDNQPQHFGDGTRLSIL.

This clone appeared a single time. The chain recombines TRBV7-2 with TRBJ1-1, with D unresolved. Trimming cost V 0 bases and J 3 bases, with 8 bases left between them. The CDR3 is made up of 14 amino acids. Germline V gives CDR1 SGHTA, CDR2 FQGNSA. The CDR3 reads CASSLASQYTEAFF. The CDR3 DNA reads TGTGCCAGCAGCTTAGCTTCTCAGTACACTGAAGCTTTCTTT.

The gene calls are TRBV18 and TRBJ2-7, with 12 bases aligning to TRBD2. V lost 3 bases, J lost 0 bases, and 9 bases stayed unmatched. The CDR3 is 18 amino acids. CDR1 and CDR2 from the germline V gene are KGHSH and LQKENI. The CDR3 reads CASSPTSGSAGGSYEQYF. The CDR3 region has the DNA TGTGCCAGCTCACCGACTAGCGGGAGTGCGGGGGGCTCCTACGAGCAGTACTTC.

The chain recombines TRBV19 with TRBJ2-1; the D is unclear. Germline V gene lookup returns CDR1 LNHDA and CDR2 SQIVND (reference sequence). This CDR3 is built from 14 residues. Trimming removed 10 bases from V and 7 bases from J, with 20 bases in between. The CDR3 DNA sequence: TGTGCCACCCTGAGCGACCTCACCCGTAATGAGCAGTTCTTC. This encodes CATLSDLTRNEQFF.

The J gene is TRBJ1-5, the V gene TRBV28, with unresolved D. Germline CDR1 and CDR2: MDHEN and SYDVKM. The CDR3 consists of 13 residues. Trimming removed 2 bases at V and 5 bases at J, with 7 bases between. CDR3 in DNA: TGTGCCAGCAGTTTACGAACTGATCAGCCCCAGCATTTT. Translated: CASSLRTDQPQHF.